The 13 T cell receptor beta chains reported below all come from one sample, sequenced in a study of Tregs in tolerant kidney transplant recipients. TCRdb's table, derived via immunoSEQ multiplex PCR, lists solely in-frame clones and lacks some. The table lists tens of thousands of clones, roughly 86% of them singletons. Mixed chimerism was transient after nonmyeloablative marrow transplants from related graft donors. This material consisted of CD4+ T cells from blood (PBMCs), taken 6 months after the transplant. The source is a human patient who received a combined kidney and bone marrow transplant. Some T cells may possibly be graft donor cells.

V gene TRBV5-4 combines with J gene TRBJ1-2; D is possibly TRBD1 (6 bases). The germline gives CDR1 SGHNT, CDR2 YYREEE (reference sequence). The CDR3 sequence is 13 residues long. V lost 4 bases, J lost 2 bases, and 9 bases lay in between. CDR3 in amino acids: CASSPDSNYGYTF. CDR3 nucleotides: TGTGCCAGCAGCCCGGACAGCAACTATGGCTACACCTTC.

This chain joins TRBV7-6 and TRBJ1-5; 10 bases align to TRBD1. V was pared by 3 bases and J by 6 bases, with 5 bases of the junction left unmatched. This CDR3 is 15 amino acids long. Germline loops: CDR1 SGHVS, CDR2 FNYEAQ. The CDR3 DNA reads as TGTGCCAGCAGCTTGACAGGGGGCCGTAGTCAGCCCCAGCATTTT. This gives the protein CASSLTGGRSQPQHF.

A few counts support this clone. The J gene is TRBJ2-7, the V gene TRBV19; 8 bases match TRBD1. There are 15 residues in the CDR3. V gave up 4 bases and J gave up 6 bases; unmatched junction bases: 11. CDR1 LNHDA and CDR2 SQIVND come from the germline V gene (reference sequence). Here the CDR3 DNA reads TGTGCCAGTAGTACGAGACAGGGGTCCCTCGGCGAGCAGTACTTC. Encoded protein: CASSTRQGSLGEQYF. The variable domain in full, with the rest retrieved from reference TRBV19 and TRBJ2-7, is DGGITQSPKYLFRKEGQNVTLSCEQNLNHDAMYWYRQDPGQGLRLIYYSQIVNDFQKGDIAEGYSVSREKKESFPLTVTSAQKNPTAFYLCASSTRQGSLGEQYFGPGTRLTVT.

V gene TRBV5-6 combines with J gene TRBJ1-6; possible D gene TRBD1, 6 bases. Trimming took 0 bases from V and 9 from J, leaving 13 bases between them. CDR3 length equals 15 residues. The germline V gene encodes CDR1 SGHDT and CDR2 YYEEEE. CDR3 sequence reads: CASSLAGGSSSPLHF. CDR3 sequence (DNA): TGTGCCAGCAGCTTGGCTGGGGGCAGTTCTTCACCCCTCCACTTT.

V gene TRBV10-2 combines with J gene TRBJ2-5; the D gene is possibly TRBD1 (6 bases). The CDR3 has 16 amino acids. CDR1 and CDR2 (germline): WSHSY, SAAADI. Trimming shortened V by 0 bases and J by 1 base, and 12 bases separated the two germline ends. The chain's CDR3 is CASSESIVRGQETQYF. The DNA for the CDR3 is TGCGCCAGCAGTGAGTCGATAGTCAGGGGCCAAGAGACCCAGTACTTC.

The table lists this clone with a few counts. The CDR3 here is CASRPDSGLDEQFF. In DNA, the CDR3 is TGCGCCAGCAGACCTGACTCCGGGTTGGATGAGCAGTTCTTC. The rearrangement joins TRBV5-1 to TRBJ2-1; D is unresolved. The CDR3 covers 14 residues. Trimming removed 5 bases at V and 8 bases at J, with 17 bases between. The germline V gene encodes CDR1 SGHRS and CDR2 YFSETQ.

This clone was counted a single time. This chain joins TRBV7-9 and TRBJ2-3, with D unclear. Per the germline V gene, CDR1 is SEHNR and CDR2 is FQNEAQ (reference sequence). There are 15 residues in the CDR3. The V and J ends lost 4 bases and 2 bases respectively, with 13 bases between them. The CDR3 coding sequence is TGTGCCAGCAGCTCCACTTGGGCTCACACAGATACGCAGTATTTT. Translation gives CASSSTWAHTDTQYF.

V and J are TRBV5-1 and TRBJ1-1; D possibly corresponds to TRBD1 (5 bases). Germline V gene sequence: CDR1 SGHRS, CDR2 YFSETQ. This CDR3 has 13 residues. V gave up 0 bases and J gave up 7 bases, with 10 bases separating them. CDR3 in amino acids: CASSLGQGLEAFF. The CDR3 DNA reads as TGCGCCAGCAGCTTGGGGCAGGGCCTTGAAGCTTTCTTT.

The V call is TRBV5-1, the J call TRBJ2-7, with D unresolved. This CDR3 spans 14 amino acids. In germline, CDR1 is SGHRS, CDR2 YFSETQ. V lost 4 bases, J lost 0 bases, and 11 bases lay in between. The CDR3 nucleotides are TGCGCCAGCAGCCGTGACCGGAGCTCCTACGAGCAGTACTTC. It encodes CASSRDRSSYEQYF.

The rearrangement uses TRBV12-5 and TRBJ2-3; TRBD2 matches 14 bases. Germline assignment: CDR1 LGHNT and CDR2 FRNRAP. Unmatched junction bases numbered 18, after V lost 7 bases and J lost 6 bases. The CDR3 has 19 residues. In nucleotides, the CDR3 is TGTGCTAGTGCCCCCCCGATATTGACTAGCGGGAGGGCTGGGGATACGCAGTATTTT. Encoded protein: CASAPPILTSGRAGDTQYF.

This chain links TRBV5-1 with TRBJ2-5; 10 bases agree with TRBD1. Per the germline V gene, CDR1 is SGHRS and CDR2 is YFSETQ. The CDR3 sequence is 16 residues long. Losses at the gene ends were 3 bases for V and 5 bases for J; bases not matched to a gene: 10. The CDR3 is CASSSGGQGGFETQYF. The CDR3 DNA reads as TGCGCCAGCAGCTCGGGCGGACAGGGGGGGTTTGAGACCCAGTACTTC.

The J gene is TRBJ1-6, the V gene TRBV10-3, with 10 bases lining up with TRBD1. CDR1 is ENHRY, CDR2 SYGVKD, per germline. V trimming: 0 bases; J trimming: 10 bases; junction bases outside the gene matches: 3. There are 15 residues in the CDR3. The CDR3 region is CAISESRDRGSPLHF. CDR3 nucleotide sequence: TGTGCCATCAGTGAGTCTCGGGACAGGGGATCACCCCTCCACTTT.

The V gene is TRBV6-1, the J gene TRBJ2-2; no clear D gene. Germline loops: CDR1 MNHNS, CDR2 SASEGT. CDR3 length equals 13 residues. V lost 8 bases to trimming and J lost 0 bases, with 7 bases between them. CDR3: CASRVANTGELFF. DNA of the CDR3: TGTGCCAGCCGGGTAGCGAACACCGGGGAGCTGTTTTTT.